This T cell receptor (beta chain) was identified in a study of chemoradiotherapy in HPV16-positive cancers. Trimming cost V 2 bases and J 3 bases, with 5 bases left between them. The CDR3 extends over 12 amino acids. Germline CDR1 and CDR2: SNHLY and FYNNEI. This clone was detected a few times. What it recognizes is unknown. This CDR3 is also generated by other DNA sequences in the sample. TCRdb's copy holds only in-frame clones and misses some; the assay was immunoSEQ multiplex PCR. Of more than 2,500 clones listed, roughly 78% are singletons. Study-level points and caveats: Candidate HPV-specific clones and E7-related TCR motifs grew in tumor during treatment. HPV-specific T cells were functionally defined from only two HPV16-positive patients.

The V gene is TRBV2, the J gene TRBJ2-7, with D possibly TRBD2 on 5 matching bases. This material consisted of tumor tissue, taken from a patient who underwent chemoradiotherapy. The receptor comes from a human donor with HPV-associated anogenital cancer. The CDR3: CASSERGYEQYF. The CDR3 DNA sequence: TGTGCCAGCAGTGAACGGGGCTACGAGCAGTACTTC.